This is a list of T cell receptor beta chains from one sample in a study of post-analysis software for immune sequencing data. From the PCR reads, TCRdb called clonotypes with MiXCR, one entry per CDR3 protein. Of 350,000 to 500,000 distinct CDR3 sequences in the sample, approximately 42% were seen once. The sequencing sample was made of blood. The source of these receptors is a girl aged 2-10 years with multiple sclerosis. The CDR3 runs from the conserved cysteine through the conserved F or W. The D gene is left open where the match is weak. A row's size may be missing; if present it is once, few, many or a size class.

length	size	D	V	J	DNA	CDR3
15	NA	NA	TRBV5-1	TRBJ1-1	TGCGCCGGCAGCAAGAACCCCTCGGTAGACACTGAAGCTTTCTTT	CAGSKNPSVDTEAFF
14	NA	NA	TRBV20-1	TRBJ1-4	TGCAGTGCCCAAAGAGGGGGTAGGAATGAAAAACTGTTTTTT	CSAQRGGRNEKLFF
17	NA	TRBD2	TRBV6-2/TRBV6-3	TRBJ2-7	TGTGCCAGCAGACATAGACGACTAGCCGCACACTCCTACGAGCAGTACTTC	CASRHRRLAAHSYEQYF
14	few	TRBD1	TRBV29-1	TRBJ2-1	TGCAGCGTTACAGGGCCAGGGGGAGTCAATGAGCAGTTCTTC	CSVTGPGGVNEQFF
15	many	TRBD2	TRBV4-3	TRBJ2-3	TGCGCCAGCAGCCTAACTAGCGGGAGGGCAGATACGCAGTATTTT	CASSLTSGRADTQYF
13	few	NA	TRBV28	TRBJ2-7	TGTGCCAGCCATAAGCAGGGTTCCTACGAGCAGTACTTC	CASHKQGSYEQYF
13	NA	NA	TRBV7-6	TRBJ2-7	TGTGCCAGCAGCCCAGGACTGTACTACGAGCAGTACTTC	CASSPGLYYEQYF
16	NA	NA	TRBV4-1	TRBJ2-5	TGCGCCAGCAGCCAACGTCCCGGGGCGCTCCAAGAGACCCAGTACTTC	CASSQRPGALQETQYF
14	NA	NA	TRBV5-1	TRBJ2-7	TGCGCCAGCAGCTTGGGACACAGGTCCTACGAGCAGTACTTC	CASSLGHRSYEQYF
13	NA	TRBD2	TRBV20-1	TRBJ2-7	TGCAGTGCCGCTAGCGGGGAATCCTACGAGCAGTACTTC	CSAASGESYEQYF
14	few	TRBD2	TRBV4-1	TRBJ2-5	TGCGCCAGCAGCCAAGGGCTAGCGGACGAGACCCAGTACTTC	CASSQGLADETQYF
15	few	TRBD2	TRBV24-1	TRBJ2-1	TGTGCCACCAGTGCCCTAGCGGGAGGTAGCGATGAGCAGTTCTTC	CATSALAGGSDEQFF
13	NA	NA	TRBV4-1	TRBJ2-7	TGCGCCAGCAGCCCCCAGTCGTCCTACGAGCAGTACTTC	CASSPQSSYEQYF
13	NA	NA	TRBV27	TRBJ1-1	TGTGCCAGCAGTAGACGGGAGAACACTGAAGCTTTCTTT	CASSRRENTEAFF
15	NA	TRBD2	TRBV12-3/TRBV12-4	TRBJ2-7	TGTGCCAGCACCGAGGGACTAGCGGGTCTAGACGAGCAGTACTTC	CASTEGLAGLDEQYF
16	NA	NA	TRBV28	TRBJ1-5	TGTGCCAGCAGTTTCTGGGCGAGGGGCAGGTTCGAACCCCAGCATTTT	CASSFWARGRFEPQHF
14	many	NA	TRBV5-1	TRBJ2-7	TGCGCCAGCAGCCCCCGGAGTCAGGACTACGAGCAGTACTTC	CASSPRSQDYEQYF
14	few	TRBD1	TRBV5-1	TRBJ1-2	TGCGCCAGCAGACTCGACAGGGAACGCTATGGCTACACCTTC	CASRLDRERYGYTF
15	once	NA	TRBV7-2	TRBJ2-1	TGTGCCAGCAGCTTAGTTGCGAGGAGGGAGAATGAGCAGTTCTTC	CASSLVARRENEQFF
15	few	NA	TRBV7-9	TRBJ1-1	TGTGCCAGCAGCTTGCCCCCAGGGTTAAACACTGAAGCTTTCTTT	CASSLPPGLNTEAFF
13	NA	NA	TRBV9	TRBJ2-7	TGTGCCAGCAGCGTACGCCCTACTGGGGAGCAGTACTTC	CASSVRPTGEQYF
15	NA	TRBD2	TRBV14	TRBJ2-5	TGTGCCAGCAGCCAAACGGGACTAGATAGGGTGACCCAGTACTTC	CASSQTGLDRVTQYF
14	few	TRBD2	TRBV7-2	TRBJ2-1	TGTGCCAGCAGCTTAACTAGCGGGAGCGATGAGCAGTTCTTC	CASSLTSGSDEQFF
18	NA	TRBD1	TRBV7-3	TRBJ2-1	TGTGCCAGCAGCCCAGCAACCGGGACAGCCCTTCGCGGTCGGGAGCAGTTCTTC	CASSPATGTALRGREQFF